One sample yielded the 19 T cell receptor beta chains listed below, sequenced in a study of post-analysis software for immune sequencing data. Unique molecular identifiers were built into the TCR beta cDNA libraries. MiXCR, applied by TCRdb to the PCR reads, yields one record per CDR3 protein. The sample yields hundreds of thousands of distinct CDR3 sequences, roughly 58% seen once. General observations from the study: Five TRBV segments, including TRBV5-6, TRBV5-1 and TRBV20-1, were more frequent in patients than controls.

These receptors lack a known antigen. Sequenced sample: blood. Receptors originate from a girl between 5 and 17 years old with multiple sclerosis.

This clonotype was counted a few times. V usage is TRBV6-6 and J usage is TRBJ1-2; 8 bases line up with TRBD1. The CDR3 totals 15 residues. The V segment lost 2 bases and the J segment 4 bases; nucleotides outside the gene matches: 6. Germline assignment: CDR1 MNHNY and CDR2 SVGAGI (reference sequence). The CDR3 coding sequence is TGTGCCAGCAGTTACCCAAGACAGGGGTCCTATGGCTACACCTTC. This translates into CASSYPRQGSYGYTF.

In its sample, this clonotype was seen a few times. This rearrangement joins TRBV5-1 to TRBJ1-2; maybe TRBD1 (5 bases). From germline, CDR1 is SGHRS and CDR2 YFSETQ. This CDR3 has 15 amino acids. V shed 0 bases and J shed 7 bases, with 16 bases lying between them. For the CDR3, the DNA is TGCGCCAGCAGCTTGGCCATTCGGGGCGAGCGTGGCTACACCTTC. As protein: CASSLAIRGERGYTF. Filled out from reference TRBV5-1 and TRBJ1-2, the complete variable domain reads KAGVTQTPRYLIKTRGQQVTLSCSPISGHRSVSWYQQTPGQGLQFLFEYFSETQRNKGNFPGRFSGRQFSNSRSEMNVSTLELGDSALYLCASSLAIRGERGYTFGSGTRLTVV.

This clonotype was seen repeatedly, ten times or more. V is TRBV10-3 and J is TRBJ2-7; 9 bases are a match to TRBD1. V gave up 6 bases and J gave up 0 bases; unmatched junction bases: 3. There are 14 residues in the CDR3. In germline, CDR1 is ENHRY, CDR2 SYGVKD. The CDR3 nucleotides read TGTGCCATCAGGCCGGGACAGGGCTCCTACGAGCAGTACTTC. The encoded protein is CAIRPGQGSYEQYF.

The V gene is TRBV12-3 or TRBV12-4, the J gene TRBJ2-5; possible D gene TRBD1, 5 bases. The CDR3 loop spans 15 amino acids. Trimming cost V 1 base and J 2 bases, with 11 bases left between them. In DNA form, the CDR3 reads TGTGCCAGCAGTTTAGAGGCGACAGTTCAAGAGACCCAGTACTTC. Translated: CASSLEATVQETQYF.

The chain uses TRBV6-5 and TRBJ2-7; 9 bases are shared with TRBD2. CDR3 length equals 16 residues. V gave up 5 bases and J gave up 3 bases; unmatched junction bases: 11. Germline CDR1 is MNHEY and CDR2 is SVGAGI. The chain's CDR3 is CASSRTGTSSIYEQYF. The CDR3 nucleotides read TGTGCCAGCAGTCGAACCGGGACTAGCTCAATCTACGAGCAGTACTTC.

The rearrangement links TRBV20-1 to TRBJ2-3, with D unresolved. Germline CDR1 DFQATT, CDR2 SNEGSKA (reference sequence). Trimming took off 0 bases at V and 2 bases at J, with 18 bases between the two ends. The length of the CDR3 is 17 residues. Written as DNA, the CDR3 is TGCAGTGCTAGAGATGTCATCAGGCCATGGGACACAGATACGCAGTATTTT. Protein sequence: CSARDVIRPWDTDTQYF.

The CDR3 loop is CASSPLLSGRAREQYF. CDR3 nucleotide sequence: TGCGCCAGCAGCCCGTTATTGAGCGGGAGGGCCCGCGAGCAGTACTTC. The rearrangement uses TRBV4-1 and TRBJ2-7; 10 bases are shared with TRBD2. Germline V CDR1 and CDR2: MGHRA, YSYEKL. The CDR3 consists of 16 residues. After removal of 4 bases from V and 6 bases from J, the junction contained 12 bases not matched to a gene.

V usage is TRBV6-2 or TRBV6-3 and J usage is TRBJ2-1, with 7 bases fitting TRBD1. Germline CDR1 is MNHEY and CDR2 is SVGEGT. The ends lost 6 bases at V and 7 bases at J; junction bases unmatched: 9. The CDR3 sequence is 14 residues long. The CDR3 bases are TGTGCCAGCAGCTGGGACAGCGGTTCAAATGAGCAGTTCTTC. This codes for CASSWDSGSNEQFF.

This rearrangement joins TRBV6-1 to TRBJ2-5; 7 bases map to TRBD2. This CDR3 comprises 15 residues. In germline, CDR1 is MNHNS, CDR2 SASEGT. V gave up 7 bases and J gave up 2 bases; unmatched junction bases: 10. CDR3 bases: TGTGCCAGCACCAAAGCGGGGACCTTACAAGAGACCCAGTACTTC. It is translated as CASTKAGTLQETQYF.

This chain uses TRBV7-9 with TRBJ2-4; D gene unclear. Matching the DNA end better, TRBJ2-7 makes the J call doubtful. CDR3 length: 13 amino acids. CDR1 is SEHNR and CDR2 is FQNEAQ in the germline V gene (reference sequence). The CDR3 sequence is CASSLPESYEQYF. In DNA, the CDR3 is TGTGCCAGCAGCTTACCGGAGAGCTACGAGCAGTACTTC.

This clonotype was detected once. The junction departs from the called germline gene at one end, perhaps through a read error. The chain couples TRBV29-1 to TRBJ1-5; D is uncertain. Germline V lookup: CDR1 SQVTM, CDR2 ANQGSEA. This CDR3 is 13 amino acids long. The CDR3 DNA follows: TGCAGCGCCGCTCTCGGTAGCAATCAGCCCCGGCATTTT. It encodes CSAALGSNQPRHF.

The chain joins TRBV11-3 to TRBJ1-2, with TRBD1 matching 9 bases. The CDR3 spans 15 residues. The V gene end was trimmed by 3 bases and the J gene end by 1 base; junction bases not matched to a gene: 3. CDR1 is SGHNT and CDR2 is YENEEA in the germline V gene. This chain's CDR3 is CASSLRDRDNYGYTF. The CDR3 DNA reads TGTGCCAGCAGCTTGAGGGACAGGGATAACTATGGCTACACCTTC.

The chain has TRBV5-1 and TRBJ2-1; 10 bases map to TRBD2. The J call is in doubt because the DNA end fits TRBJ2-7 better. There are 18 residues in the CDR3. Germline lookup yields CDR1 SGHRS and CDR2 YFSETQ. CDR3 sequence (DNA): TGCGCCAGCAGCCCAGAGGTGCTTGGACTAGCGGCCTACAATGAGCAGTACTTC. Protein: CASSPEVLGLAAYNEQYF.

This clonotype has more than one count but fewer than ten. This chain joins TRBV29-1 and TRBJ2-1; D is unresolved. Per germline, CDR1 SQVTM and CDR2 ANQGSEA. V was clipped by 5 bases and J by 0 bases, with 11 bases between them. There are 14 residues in the CDR3. Here the CDR3 reads CSVKGLSSYNEQFF. The CDR3, as DNA: TGCAGCGTTAAGGGCCTGAGCTCCTACAATGAGCAGTTCTTC.

This clonotype has just a few counts. V gene TRBV5-6 combines with J gene TRBJ2-5; maybe TRBD2 (5 bases). There are 14 residues in the CDR3. V lost 2 bases and J lost 5, with 13 bases in between. Germline values: CDR1 SGHDT, CDR2 YYEEEE. In DNA, the CDR3 is TGTGCCAGCAGCTTCTACCCGACTACGGAGACCCAGTACTTC. Its translation is CASSFYPTTETQYF.

The V call is TRBV20-1, the J call TRBJ1-2; D remains ambiguous. Germline V gene sequence: CDR1 DFQATT, CDR2 SNEGSKA (reference sequence). The V end was cut by 0 bases, the J end by 6 bases, with 5 bases between. The CDR3 is 11 amino acids. For the CDR3, the DNA is TGCAGTGCTAGAGAAGTCGATGGCTACACCTTC. Encoded protein: CSAREVDGYTF.

The rearrangement links TRBV7-9 to TRBJ2-3, with 9 bases that match TRBD2. V gave up 5 bases and J gave up 2 bases; unmatched junction bases: 8. This CDR3 contains 16 residues. Germline V gives CDR1 SEHNR, CDR2 FQNEAQ (reference sequence). The CDR3: CASSPPAGGNTDTQYF. The DNA of the CDR3 is TGTGCCAGCAGCCCCCCCGCGGGGGGGAACACAGATACGCAGTATTTT.

This clonotype was observed a few times. The V and J genes are TRBV4-1 and TRBJ2-6, with 12 bases identical to TRBD2. CDR1 is MGHRA, CDR2 YSYEKL, per germline. The junction had 13 bases not matched to a gene; V was cut back by 0 bases and J by 4 bases. The CDR3 runs to 21 residues. The CDR3 nucleotides read TGCGCCAGCAGCCAAGATTGGCTAGCGGGAGGGCCAATTCGAGGGGCCAACGTCCTGACTTTC. Its translation: CASSQDWLAGGPIRGANVLTF.

The chain has TRBV20-1 and TRBJ1-1; 12 nucleotides line up with TRBD1. The germline V gene encodes CDR1 DFQATT and CDR2 SNEGSKA (reference sequence). Trimming cost V 5 bases and J 1 base; bases outside gene matches: 8. The CDR3 extends over 16 amino acids. The CDR3 is CSAPIMGQGANTEAFF. CDR3 sequence (DNA): TGCAGTGCTCCAATAATGGGACAGGGGGCGAACACTGAAGCTTTCTTT.